The clone carrying this TCR beta chain was observed a single time. Its antigen is undetermined. This sample is drawn from a study of graft-versus-host responses after intestinal transplantation. Turning to the study itself: Tacrolimus and steroids were given for three to four years to all recipients after anti-thymocyte globulin induction.

The study, taken as a whole, reports: Those patients showing graft-donor T cell macrochimerism displayed high graft-versus-host to host-versus-graft clonal ratios in allografts.

Clones were read by immunoSEQ multiplex PCR, and TCRdb kept only the in-frame ones, dropping some. The sample records some 27,000 clones, about 94% being singletons. The V gene lost 5 bases and the J gene lost 3 bases, with 13 bases spanning the gap. CDR3 length: 14 amino acids. Germline-derived CDR1 and CDR2 are MNHEY and SMNVEV (reference sequence). This material consisted of PBMCs, taken around 30 days after intestinal transplant. The rearrangement links TRBV27 to TRBJ2-5; D possibly corresponds to TRBD1 (6 bases). The TCR was taken from a human patient who received an intestinal transplant, so some T cells may come from the graft donor. The CDR3 bases are TGTGCCAGCAGTCCTGACAGGCTTGAAGAGACCCAGTACTTC. Protein product: CASSPDRLEETQYF.